The source of this TCR beta chain is a study of T cell responses to AZD1222 COVID-19 vaccine. Study conclusions and caveats: Clonal diversity was possibly underestimated, and white British individuals and females predominated among donors. Nearly half of unique spike-specific TCRs reportedly avoided B.1.351 and B.1.1.7 mutated regions. Samples come after the peak T cell response, not at day 14.

The data were produced by immunoSEQ multiplex PCR, yet TCRdb's version contains in-frame clones alone and is incomplete. The sample has roughly 150,000 clones, about 92% seen once; the top ten hold 5% to 6.5%. Germline CDR1 is SGHVS and CDR2 is FQNEAQ. This CDR3 has 15 residues. J gave up 2 bases and V 6 bases, and 7 bases lay outside the gene matches. Notes on this clone: Its antigen is not known.

The V gene is TRBV7-8, the J gene TRBJ1-2, with TRBD1 matching 9 bases. This specimen was peripheral blood, taken 28 days after the second AZD1222 dose. The receptor's source is an adult who received the AZD1222 COVID-19 vaccine. The CDR3 reads CASSYRDRANYGYTF. The CDR3 coding sequence is TGTGCCAGCAGTTACAGGGACAGGGCGAACTATGGCTACACCTTC.